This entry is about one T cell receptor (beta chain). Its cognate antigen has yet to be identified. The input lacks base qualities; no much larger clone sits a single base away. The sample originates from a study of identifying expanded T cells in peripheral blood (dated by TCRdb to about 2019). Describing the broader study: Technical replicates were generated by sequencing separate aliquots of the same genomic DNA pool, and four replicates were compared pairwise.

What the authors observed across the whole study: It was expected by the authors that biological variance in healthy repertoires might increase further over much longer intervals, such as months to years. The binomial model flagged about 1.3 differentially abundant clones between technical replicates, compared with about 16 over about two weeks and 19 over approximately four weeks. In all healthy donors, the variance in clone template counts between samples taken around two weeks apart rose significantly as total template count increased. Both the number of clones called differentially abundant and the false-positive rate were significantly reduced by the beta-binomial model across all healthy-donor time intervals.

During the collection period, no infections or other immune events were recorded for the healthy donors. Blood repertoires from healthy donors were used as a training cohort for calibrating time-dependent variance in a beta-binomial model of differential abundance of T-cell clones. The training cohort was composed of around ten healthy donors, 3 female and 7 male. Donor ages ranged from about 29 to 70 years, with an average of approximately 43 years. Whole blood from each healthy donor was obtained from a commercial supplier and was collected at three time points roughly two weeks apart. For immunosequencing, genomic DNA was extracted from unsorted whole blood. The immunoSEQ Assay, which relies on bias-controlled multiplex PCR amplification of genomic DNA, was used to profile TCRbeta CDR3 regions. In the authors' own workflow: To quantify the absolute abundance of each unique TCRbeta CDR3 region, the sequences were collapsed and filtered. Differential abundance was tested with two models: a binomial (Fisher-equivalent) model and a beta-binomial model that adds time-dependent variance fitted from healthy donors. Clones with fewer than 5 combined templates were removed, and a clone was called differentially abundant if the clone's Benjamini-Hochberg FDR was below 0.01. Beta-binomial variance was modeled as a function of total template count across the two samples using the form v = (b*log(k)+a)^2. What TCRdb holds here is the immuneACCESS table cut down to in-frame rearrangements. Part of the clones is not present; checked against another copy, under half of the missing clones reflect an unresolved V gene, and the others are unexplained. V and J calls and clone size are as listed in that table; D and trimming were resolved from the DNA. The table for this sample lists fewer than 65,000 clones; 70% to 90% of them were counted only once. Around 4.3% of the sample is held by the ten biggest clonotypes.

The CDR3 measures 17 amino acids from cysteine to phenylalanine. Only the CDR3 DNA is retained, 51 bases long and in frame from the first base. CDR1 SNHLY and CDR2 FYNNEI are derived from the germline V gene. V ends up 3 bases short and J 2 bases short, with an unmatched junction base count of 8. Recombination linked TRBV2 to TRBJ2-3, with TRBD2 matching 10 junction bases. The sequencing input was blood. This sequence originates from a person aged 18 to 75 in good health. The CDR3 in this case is CASSERLAGDFTDTQYF. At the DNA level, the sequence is TGTGCCAGCAGTGAGAGGCTAGCGGGGGATTTCACAGATACGCAGTATTTT.